This TCR beta chain was found in a study of cytomegalovirus exposure and HLA in healthy donors. Germline lookup yields CDR1 LNHDA and CDR2 SQIVND (reference sequence). This CDR3 has 14 residues. The ends lost 5 bases at V and 7 bases at J; junction bases unmatched: 6. In the case of this clone: Antigen unknown.

Findings and caveats of the study: Across HLA loci, a later analysis found differing TCR association rates, with DRB1 most and HLA-C fewest.

The PCR ran on 60 Vbeta and 13 Jbeta primers. The table came from immunoSEQ multiplex PCR; TCRdb's copy has only in-frame clones and leaves some out. The sample lists about 140,000 clones; approximately 82% were seen once. The source is a woman aged 55-69 years in good health and CMV-seropositive. This chain uses TRBV19 with TRBJ1-4, with 8 bases fitting TRBD1. The sample was PBMCs. The CDR3 DNA sequence: TGTGCCAGTAGTCCCAGGGGGCGCCTTGAAAAACTGTTTTTT. It encodes CASSPRGRLEKLFF.